These 18 T cell receptor beta chains came from one sample sequenced in a study of metastatic and nonmetastatic thyroid tumors. With MiXCR, TCRdb reprocessed the PCR reads. Here the sample spans some 22,000 clones, 20% to 25% being singletons. Thyroid surgery was performed in patients who had received no treatment beforehand. The sequenced sample was tumor tissue. The source is a female donor with papillary thyroid cancer or a benign thyroid nodule (not recorded which). Some clones in this sample may be carry-over from other donors' samples.

In this sample, this clone turned up a few times. This CDR3 is missing its conserved last phenylalanine or tryptophan, likely due to a read error. The DNA for the CDR3 is TGTGCCAGTAGTGGTGGACAGGGGGATACCCAGTACCTC. Translation: CASSGGQGDTQYL. The chain joins TRBV19 to TRBJ2-5; 10 nucleotides agree with TRBD1. Germline CDR1 LNHDA, CDR2 SQIVND (reference sequence). V shed 5 bases and J 8 bases; nucleotides not matched to a gene: 5. This CDR3 is 13 amino acids long.

This clone was detected many times. This rearrangement joins TRBV20-1 to TRBJ2-1, with TRBD2 matching over 7 bases. J was trimmed by 5 bases and V by 1 base; bases with no gene match: 8. Germline V gene sequence: CDR1 DFQATT, CDR2 SNEGSKA (reference sequence). This CDR3 comprises 15 residues. CDR3 in DNA: TGCAGTGCTAGAGTCCCAGCGGGGATAAACAATGAGCAGTTCTTC. Its protein product is CSARVPAGINNEQFF.

In its sample, this clone was seen many times. This chain links TRBV5-1 with TRBJ2-1; 14 bases agree with TRBD2. The CDR3 covers 16 residues. Per the germline V gene, CDR1 is SGHRS and CDR2 is YFSETQ. Unmatched junction bases numbered 7, after V lost 4 bases and J lost 7 bases. The CDR3 is CASSIGLAGGRNEQFF. The CDR3 DNA reads as TGCGCCAGCAGCATCGGACTAGCGGGAGGCCGTAATGAGCAGTTCTTC. The whole variable domain, remainder taken from reference TRBV5-1 and TRBJ2-1, is KAGVTQTPRYLIKTRGQQVTLSCSPISGHRSVSWYQQTPGQGLQFLFEYFSETQRNKGNFPGRFSGRQFSNSRSEMNVSTLELGDSALYLCASSIGLAGGRNEQFFGPGTRLTVL.

The chain is built from TRBV6-1 and TRBJ2-1; TRBD2 agrees at 9 bases. CDR1 MNHNS and CDR2 SASEGT come from the germline V gene. V shed 2 bases and J 3 bases; nucleotides not matched to a gene: 2. The CDR3 has 15 residues. The CDR3: CASSEQTSGYNEQFF. DNA for the CDR3: TGTGCCAGCAGTGAACAGACTAGCGGCTACAATGAGCAGTTCTTC.

This clone was observed at least ten times. This rearrangement joins TRBV18 to TRBJ2-1; 12 positions match TRBD2. CDR3 size: 20 residues. The germline V gene has CDR1 KGHSH and CDR2 LQKENI. Trimming cost V 2 bases and J 3 bases; bases outside gene matches: 14. In DNA, the CDR3 is TGTGCCAGCTCACCATTCCGTTCTAGCGGGAGGGCCGGAGTCTACAATGAGCAGTTCTTC. Translating it yields CASSPFRSSGRAGVYNEQFF. The full variable domain, with the rest looked up from reference TRBV18 and TRBJ2-1, is NAGVMQNPRHLVRRRGQEARLRCSPMKGHSHVYWYRQLPEEGLKFMVYLQKENIIDESGMPKERFSAEFPKEGPSILRIQQVVRGDSAAYFCASSPFRSSGRAGVYNEQFFGPGTRLTVL.

The gene calls are TRBV25-1 and TRBJ2-1; 10 nucleotides match TRBD1. CDR1 and CDR2 (germline): MGHDK, SYGVNS. The CDR3 covers 17 residues. The ends lost 6 bases at V and 3 bases at J; junction bases unmatched: 11. The CDR3 DNA follows: TGTGCCAGCAGCTCGTGTAGGACAGGGGGTTACTACAATGAGCAGTTCTTC. Protein sequence: CASSSCRTGGYYNEQFF. Using reference TRBV25-1 and TRBJ2-1 for the parts outside the CDR3, the full variable domain is EADIYQTPRYLVIGTGKKITLECSQTMGHDKMYWYQQDPGMELHLIHYSYGVNSTEKGDLSSESTVSRIRTEHFPLTLESARPSHTSQYLCASSSCRTGGYYNEQFFGPGTRLTVL.

This clone was counted ten times or more. The CDR3 DNA sequence: TGTGCCACCGCTTCCGTGACATCGAACACCGGGGAGCTGTTTTTT. Residues: CATASVTSNTGELFF. The rearrangement uses TRBV6-1 and TRBJ2-2; D not resolved. V was clipped by 10 bases and J by 0 bases, with 15 bases between them. The CDR3 length is 15 residues. CDR1 is MNHNS and CDR2 is SASEGT in the germline V gene.

This clone counts as medium-sized. The genes are TRBV6-1 and TRBJ2-7; D is unresolved. The CDR3 sequence is 16 residues long. V was trimmed by 0 bases and J by 2 bases, leaving 14 bases between them. Germline CDR1 is MNHNS and CDR2 is SASEGT. CDR3 sequence: CASSEAAVSFAYEQYF. In DNA, the CDR3 is TGTGCCAGCAGTGAAGCGGCAGTGTCATTTGCCTACGAGCAGTACTTC.

Remarks on this clone: The identical CDR3 is also encoded by other nucleotide sequences in the sample. The rearrangement uses TRBV6-1 and TRBJ2-7; 7 nucleotides line up with TRBD2. Losses at the gene ends were 6 bases for V and 7 bases for J; bases not matched to a gene: 18. Germline V CDR1 and CDR2: MNHNS, SASEGT. This CDR3 comprises 16 residues. The CDR3 nucleotides read TGTGCCAGCAGCGTGAAGACACGGGACTACTCGAGAGAGCAGTACTTC. Translation gives CASSVKTRDYSREQYF.

The genes are TRBV28 and TRBJ2-7, with D perhaps TRBD1 or TRBD2 (5 bases each). V lost 5 bases and J 6 bases, leaving 17 bases between the germline ends. From germline, CDR1 is MDHEN and CDR2 SYDVKM. The CDR3 runs 14 residues. The CDR3 protein is CASSPTVGDGEQYF. In DNA, the CDR3 is TGTGCCAGCAGTCCCACGGTAGGGGACGGCGAGCAGTACTTC.

The table lists this clone with many counts. The J gene is TRBJ1-1, the V gene TRBV3-1; maybe TRBD1 (5 bases). Germline V gives CDR1 LGHDT, CDR2 YNNKEL (reference sequence). This CDR3 contains 12 residues. The V end lost 1 base, the J end lost 7 bases, and 7 bases lay between the germline ends. This CDR3 is CASSQAGIEAFF. CDR3 bases: TGTGCCAGCAGCCAAGCAGGGATTGAAGCTTTCTTT.

This clone is termed medium-sized. The chain couples TRBV9 to TRBJ2-3, with 9 positions matching TRBD2. The CDR3 spans 17 residues. The ends lost 0 bases at V and 4 bases at J; junction bases unmatched: 9. The germline CDR1 and CDR2 sequences are SGDLS and YYNGEE. CDR3 in amino acids: CASSVASGASISDTQYF. DNA for the CDR3: TGTGCCAGCAGCGTAGCTAGCGGGGCTTCGATATCAGATACGCAGTATTTT.

This clone was detected ten times or more. The CDR3 loop reads CASGGGLGIPDTQYF. The CDR3 nucleotides are TGTGCCAGCGGGGGGGGACTAGGGATTCCAGATACGCAGTATTTT. J is TRBJ2-3 and V is TRBV11-1; 8 bases are shared with TRBD2. Trimming removed 8 bases from V and 4 bases from J; junction bases left unmatched: 11. The CDR3 runs to 15 residues. Germline lookup yields CDR1 SGHAT and CDR2 FQDESV (reference sequence).

The chain joins TRBV20-1 to TRBJ1-1, with D unresolved. The germline CDR1 and CDR2 sequences are DFQATT and SNEGSKA (reference sequence). Trimming removed 5 bases at V and 0 bases at J, with 4 bases between. CDR3 length: 11 amino acids. In DNA form, the CDR3 reads TGCAGTGCTCCAGTGAACACTGAAGCTTTCTTT. As protein: CSAPVNTEAFF.

Comments on this clone: One end of the junction varies from germline; a read error may be responsible. V is TRBV19 and J is TRBJ2-7; TRBD2 matches 8 bases. The CDR3 covers 12 residues. Germline values: CDR1 LNHDA, CDR2 SQIVND (reference sequence). CDR3: CSSSSRGGPQYF. For the CDR3, the DNA is TGTTCCAGTAGTAGTCGGGGGGGGCCCCAGTACTTC.

This clone was counted at least ten times. The chain uses TRBV11-2 and TRBJ2-5; D remains unclear. The germline V and J ends were trimmed by 1 base and 4 bases, with 16 bases remaining between them. Germline CDR1 SGHAT, CDR2 FQNNGV. CDR3 length equals 16 residues. CDR3 region: CASSLGFSPKLETQYF. As DNA, the CDR3 is TGTGCCAGCAGCTTAGGCTTCAGCCCCAAACTAGAGACCCAGTACTTC. Using reference TRBV11-2 and TRBJ2-5 for the parts outside the CDR3, the full variable domain is EAGVAQSPRYKIIEKRQSVAFWCNPISGHATLYWYQQILGQGPKLLIQFQNNGVVDDSQLPKDRFSAERLKGVDSTLKIQPAKLEDSAVYLCASSLGFSPKLETQYFGPGTRLLVL.

The sample holds many counts of this clone. The V and J genes are TRBV6-1 and TRBJ1-4; no clear D. The V and J ends lost 3 bases and 3 bases respectively, with 5 bases between them. The germline gives CDR1 MNHNS, CDR2 SASEGT. CDR3 length: 13 residues. CDR3 sequence: CASSDRPNEKLFF. CDR3 bases: TGTGCCAGCAGTGACAGGCCTAATGAAAAACTGTTTTTT.

This clone was detected many times. V is TRBV6-4 and J is TRBJ2-6; D not certain. The CDR3 is 15 amino acids. Germline lookup yields CDR1 MRHNA and CDR2 SNTAGT. Trimming cost V 2 bases and J 0 bases, with 5 bases left between them. The CDR3 bases are TGTGCCAGCAGTGACGCAGACTCTGGGGCCAACGTCCTGACTTTC. It codes for CASSDADSGANVLTF.